Below, one T cell receptor (beta chain) is given with its context. The data originate from a study of shared clonotypes between healthy human individuals. The CDR3 consists of 14 residues. Germline V gene data show CDR1 as MDHEN and CDR2 as SYDVKM. Between the trimmed V and J ends, which lost 4 bases and 4 bases, there was a span of 13 bases. The authors distributed each subset's genomic DNA evenly over several immunoSEQ plates. Around 32,000 T cell genomes, or around 300 ng DNA, went into unsorted PBMC replicate PCRs. Sequencing was performed with immunoSEQ multiplex PCR; in TCRdb, only in-frame clones are kept and a portion is missing. The data hold about 490,000 clones, with about 72% observed a single time. The study drew its donors from healthy HIV-negative adults without recent acute infections or vaccinations.

This chain uses TRBV28 with TRBJ1-1; D not resolved. The sequence derives from a woman aged 40-49 years in good health. Some clones in this sample may be carry-over from other donors' samples. Sequencing was carried out using PBMCs. The CDR3 DNA follows: TGTGCCAGCAGTTCACCGGACGGGCTCACTGAAGCTTTCTTT. It is translated as CASSSPDGLTEAFF.